These 7 T cell receptor beta chains originate from one sample sequenced in a study of beta chain features in type 1 diabetes. No antigen has been assigned to these receptors. Expressed TCRB transcripts were sequenced after all isolated RNA was converted to cDNA. Assay used: immunoSEQ multiplex PCR; TCRdb lists only in-frame clones, some missing. The table has hundreds of thousands of clones, approximately 16% seen once; the top ten hold less than 0.02%. Findings and caveats of the study: Within each of all four CD4+ subsets, Type 1 diabetes patients had TCRB CDR3s that were moderately but significantly shorter.

Sequenced input: naive CD4+ T cells from blood. These receptors all stem from a man aged 18 to 30 with type 1 diabetes.

The chain has TRBV15 and TRBJ2-7; weak D call: TRBD1 (5 bases). V lost 1 base and J lost 3, with 10 bases in between. CDR1 is LNHNV, CDR2 YYDKDF, per germline (reference sequence). This CDR3 contains 14 residues. The CDR3 is CATSRGAGLYEQYF. In nucleotides, the CDR3 is TGTGCCACCAGCAGAGGGGCAGGGCTCTACGAGCAGTACTTC.

This clone turned up a few times. In the same sample, other DNA sequences code for this CDR3. The V call is TRBV7-9, the J call TRBJ2-7, with 7 nucleotides matching TRBD1. V was pared by 5 bases and J by 6 bases, with 7 bases of the junction left unmatched. Germline V gene lookup returns CDR1 SEHNR and CDR2 FQNEAQ (reference sequence). The CDR3 consists of 13 residues. CDR3 DNA: TGTGCCAGCAGCCCGCAGACAGGGTCCGAGCAGTACTTC. Translation gives CASSPQTGSEQYF.

This clone was detected a few times. V usage is TRBV5-4 and J usage is TRBJ2-1; D may be TRBD1 (6 bases). V dropped 4 bases and J dropped 7 bases, with 24 bases sitting between them. The germline gives CDR1 SGHNT, CDR2 YYREEE (reference sequence). The CDR3 extends over 17 amino acids. The CDR3 region has the DNA TGTGCCAGCAGCCACGGTCAGGGGCGCGGAGGCTTAAATGAGCAGTTCTTC. This sequence encodes CASSHGQGRGGLNEQFF.

The CDR3 nucleotides are TGCGCCAGCAAACAGGTGATGAACACCGGGGAGCTGTTTTTT. It yields the protein CASKQVMNTGELFF. This rearrangement joins TRBV5-1 to TRBJ2-2; possible D gene TRBD1, 5 bases. Per the germline V gene, CDR1 is SGHRS and CDR2 is YFSETQ. Trimming removed 6 bases from V and 1 base from J, with 10 bases in between. The CDR3 has 14 amino acids.

This chain connects TRBV5-1 to TRBJ2-2; D might be TRBD2 (5 bases). CDR3 length equals 15 residues. The germline CDR1 and CDR2 sequences are SGHRS and YFSETQ. V lost 5 bases and J 4 bases, leaving 15 bases between the germline ends. In nucleotides, the CDR3 is TGCGCCAGCAGTCCGCCGGGAATATTCACCGGGGAGCTGTTTTTT. The encoded protein is CASSPPGIFTGELFF.

The chain joins TRBV16 to TRBJ1-1; D remains ambiguous. Germline values: CDR1 KGHSY, CDR2 FQNENV. The CDR3 extends over 12 amino acids. Trimming pared 4 bases from V and 6 bases from J, leaving 9 bases between. The CDR3 region has the DNA TGTGCCAGCAGCCTACGGGGTGCTGAAGCTTTCTTT. The encoded protein is CASSLRGAEAFF.

This clone was counted only a few times. The rearrangement links TRBV7-2 to TRBJ2-1, with a weak D call TRBD2 (6 bases). V was trimmed by 4 bases and J by 0 bases, leaving 10 bases between them. The CDR3 is 15 residues long. From germline, CDR1 is SGHTA and CDR2 FQGNSA. CDR3 DNA: TGTGCCAGCAGCTACGGGGGAAGCTCCTACAATGAGCAGTTCTTC. Translating it yields CASSYGGSSYNEQFF.